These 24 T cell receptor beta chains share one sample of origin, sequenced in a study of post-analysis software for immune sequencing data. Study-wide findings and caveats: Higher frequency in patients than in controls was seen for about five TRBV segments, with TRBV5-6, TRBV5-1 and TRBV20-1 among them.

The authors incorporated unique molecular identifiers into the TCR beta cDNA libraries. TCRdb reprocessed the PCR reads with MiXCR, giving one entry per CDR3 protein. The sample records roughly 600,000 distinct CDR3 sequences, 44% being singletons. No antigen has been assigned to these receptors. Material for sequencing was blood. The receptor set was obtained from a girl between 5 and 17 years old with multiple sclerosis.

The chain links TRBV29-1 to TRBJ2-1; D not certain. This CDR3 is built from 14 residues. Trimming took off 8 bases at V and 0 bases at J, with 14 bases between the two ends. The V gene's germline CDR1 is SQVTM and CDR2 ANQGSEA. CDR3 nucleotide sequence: TGCAGCTATACCGGAGAGAGCTCCTACAATGAGCAGTTCTTC. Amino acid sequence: CSYTGESSYNEQFF.

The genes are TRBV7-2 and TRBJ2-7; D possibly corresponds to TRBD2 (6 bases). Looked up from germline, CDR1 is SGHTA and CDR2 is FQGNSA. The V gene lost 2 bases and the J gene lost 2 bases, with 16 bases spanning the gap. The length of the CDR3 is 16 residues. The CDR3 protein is CASSLRGMGLTYEQYF. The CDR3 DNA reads TGTGCCAGCAGCTTAAGAGGAATGGGACTGACCTACGAGCAGTACTTC.

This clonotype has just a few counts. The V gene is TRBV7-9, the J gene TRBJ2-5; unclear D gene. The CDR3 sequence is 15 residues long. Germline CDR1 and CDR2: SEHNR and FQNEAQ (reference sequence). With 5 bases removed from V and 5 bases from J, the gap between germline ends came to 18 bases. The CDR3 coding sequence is TGTGCCAGCAGCGAAATCAGAGGCCCCGGGGAGACCCAGTACTTC. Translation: CASSEIRGPGETQYF.

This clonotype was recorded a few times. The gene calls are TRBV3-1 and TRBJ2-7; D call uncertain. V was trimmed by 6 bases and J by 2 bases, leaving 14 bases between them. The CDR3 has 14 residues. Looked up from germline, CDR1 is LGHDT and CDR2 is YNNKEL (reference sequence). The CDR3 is CASRRSDAPYEQYF. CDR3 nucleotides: TGTGCCAGCAGACGTAGTGACGCGCCCTACGAGCAGTACTTC.

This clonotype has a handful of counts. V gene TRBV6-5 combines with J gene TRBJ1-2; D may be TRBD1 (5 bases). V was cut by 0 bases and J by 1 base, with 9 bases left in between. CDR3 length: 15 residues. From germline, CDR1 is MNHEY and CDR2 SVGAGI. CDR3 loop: CASSYSRGYNYGYTF. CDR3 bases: TGTGCCAGCAGTTACTCTCGGGGGTATAACTATGGCTACACCTTC.

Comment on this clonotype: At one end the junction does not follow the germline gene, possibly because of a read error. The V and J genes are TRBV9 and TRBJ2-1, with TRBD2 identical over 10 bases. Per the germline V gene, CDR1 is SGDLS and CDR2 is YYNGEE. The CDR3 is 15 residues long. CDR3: CTSSVIAGGYNEQFF. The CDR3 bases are TGTACCAGCAGCGTAATAGCGGGGGGCTACAATGAGCAGTTCTTC.

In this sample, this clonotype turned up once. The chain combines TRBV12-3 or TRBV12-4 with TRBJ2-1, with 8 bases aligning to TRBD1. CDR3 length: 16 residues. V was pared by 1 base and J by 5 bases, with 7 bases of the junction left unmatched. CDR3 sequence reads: CASSLVWTGLDNEQFF. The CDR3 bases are TGTGCCAGCAGTTTAGTATGGACAGGGTTAGACAATGAGCAGTTCTTC.

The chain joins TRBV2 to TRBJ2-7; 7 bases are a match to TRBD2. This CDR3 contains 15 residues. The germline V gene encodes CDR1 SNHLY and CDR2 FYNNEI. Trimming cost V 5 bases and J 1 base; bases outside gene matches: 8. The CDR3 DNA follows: TGTGCCAGCAGTTCGCAGCGGGGTACTTCCTACGAGCAGTACTTC. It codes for CASSSQRGTSYEQYF.

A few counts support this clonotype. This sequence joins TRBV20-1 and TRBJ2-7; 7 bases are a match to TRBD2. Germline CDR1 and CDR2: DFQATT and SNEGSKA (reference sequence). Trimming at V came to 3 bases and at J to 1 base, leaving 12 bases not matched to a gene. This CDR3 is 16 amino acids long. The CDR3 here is CSASGEGGWESYEQYF. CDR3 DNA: TGCAGTGCTAGTGGGGAGGGCGGCTGGGAGTCCTACGAGCAGTACTTC.

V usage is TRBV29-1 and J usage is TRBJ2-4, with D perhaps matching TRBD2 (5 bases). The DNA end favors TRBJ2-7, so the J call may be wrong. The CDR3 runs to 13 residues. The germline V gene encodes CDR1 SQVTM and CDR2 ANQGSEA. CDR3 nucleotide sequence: TGCAGCGTTGAAGGGCGCGGAGGCGCCGAGCAGTACTTC. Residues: CSVEGRGGAEQYF.

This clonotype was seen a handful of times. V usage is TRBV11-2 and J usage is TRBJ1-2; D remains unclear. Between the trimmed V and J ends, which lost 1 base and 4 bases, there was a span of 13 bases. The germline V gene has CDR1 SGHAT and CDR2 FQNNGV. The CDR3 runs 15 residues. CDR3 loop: CASSLGDGPRYGYTF. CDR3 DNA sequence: TGTGCCAGCAGCTTAGGTGATGGACCCCGCTATGGCTACACCTTC.

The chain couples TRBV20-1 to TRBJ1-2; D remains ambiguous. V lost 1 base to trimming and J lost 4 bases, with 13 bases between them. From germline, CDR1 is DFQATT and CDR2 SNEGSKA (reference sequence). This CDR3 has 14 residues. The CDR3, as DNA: TGCAGTGCTAGAGTTCGGGCTGCGAGCTATGGCTACACCTTC. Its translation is CSARVRAASYGYTF.

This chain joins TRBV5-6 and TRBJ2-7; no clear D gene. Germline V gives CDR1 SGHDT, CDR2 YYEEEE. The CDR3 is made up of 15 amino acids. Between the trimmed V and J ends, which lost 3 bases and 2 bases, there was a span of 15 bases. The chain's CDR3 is CASSYVTDGPYEQYF. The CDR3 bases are TGTGCCAGCAGCTACGTAACGGACGGACCCTACGAGCAGTACTTC.

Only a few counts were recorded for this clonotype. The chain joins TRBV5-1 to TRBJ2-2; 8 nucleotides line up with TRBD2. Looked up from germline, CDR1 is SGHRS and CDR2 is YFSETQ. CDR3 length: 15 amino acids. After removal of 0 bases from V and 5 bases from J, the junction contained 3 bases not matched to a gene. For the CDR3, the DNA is TGCGCCAGCAGCTTGGAGGCTAGCGGGACCGGGGAGCTGTTTTTT. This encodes CASSLEASGTGELFF.

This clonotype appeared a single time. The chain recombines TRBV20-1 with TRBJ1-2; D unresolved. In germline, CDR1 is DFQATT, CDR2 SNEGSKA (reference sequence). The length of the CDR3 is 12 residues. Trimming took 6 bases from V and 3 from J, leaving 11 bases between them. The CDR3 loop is CSAGGEDYGYTF. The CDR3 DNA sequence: TGCAGTGCAGGCGGGGAGGACTATGGCTACACCTTC.

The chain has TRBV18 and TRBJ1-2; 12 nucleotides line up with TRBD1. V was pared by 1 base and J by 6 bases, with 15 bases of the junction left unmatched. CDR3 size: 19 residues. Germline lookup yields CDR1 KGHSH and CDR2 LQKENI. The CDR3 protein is CASSPRGRGQGASPDGYTF. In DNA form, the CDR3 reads TGTGCCAGCTCACCACGGGGAAGGGGACAGGGGGCCTCCCCGGATGGCTACACCTTC.

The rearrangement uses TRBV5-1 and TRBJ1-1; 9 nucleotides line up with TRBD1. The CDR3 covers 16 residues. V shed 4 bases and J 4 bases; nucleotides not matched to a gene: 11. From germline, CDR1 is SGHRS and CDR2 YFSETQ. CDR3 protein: CASSAGQGFGATEAFF. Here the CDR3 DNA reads TGCGCCAGCAGCGCGGGACAGGGCTTCGGCGCCACTGAAGCTTTCTTT.

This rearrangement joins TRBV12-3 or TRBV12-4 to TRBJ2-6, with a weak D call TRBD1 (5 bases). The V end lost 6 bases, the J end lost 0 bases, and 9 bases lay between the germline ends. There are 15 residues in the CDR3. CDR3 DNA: TGTGCCAGCAGGGAACAGGACTCTGGGGCCAACGTCCTGACTTTC. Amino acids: CASREQDSGANVLTF.

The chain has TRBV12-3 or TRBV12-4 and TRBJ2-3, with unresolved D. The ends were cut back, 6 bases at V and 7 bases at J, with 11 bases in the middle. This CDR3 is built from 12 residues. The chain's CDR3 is CASSQAPNTQYF. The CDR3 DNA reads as TGTGCCAGCAGCCAGGCCCCTAATACGCAGTATTTT.

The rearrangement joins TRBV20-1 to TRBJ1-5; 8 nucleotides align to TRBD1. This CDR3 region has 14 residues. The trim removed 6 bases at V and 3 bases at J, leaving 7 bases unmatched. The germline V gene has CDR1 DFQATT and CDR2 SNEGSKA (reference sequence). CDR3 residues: CSASLDRANQPQHF. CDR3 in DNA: TGCAGTGCGAGTTTGGACAGGGCCAATCAGCCCCAGCATTTT.

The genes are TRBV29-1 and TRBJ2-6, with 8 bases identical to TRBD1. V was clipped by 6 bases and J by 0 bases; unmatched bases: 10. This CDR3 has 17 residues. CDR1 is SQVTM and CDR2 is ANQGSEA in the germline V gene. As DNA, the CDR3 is TGCAGCGTCGCAGGGGGCGCTTATCCCTCTGGGGCCAACGTCCTGACTTTC. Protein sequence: CSVAGGAYPSGANVLTF.

The CDR3 loop reads CASSFGWTEQETQYF. For the CDR3, the DNA is TGTGCCAGCAGTTTTGGGTGGACGGAGCAAGAGACCCAGTACTTC. V and J are TRBV12-3 or TRBV12-4 and TRBJ2-5; unclear D gene. The ends were cut back, 3 bases at V and 2 bases at J, with 13 bases in the middle. This CDR3 spans 15 amino acids.

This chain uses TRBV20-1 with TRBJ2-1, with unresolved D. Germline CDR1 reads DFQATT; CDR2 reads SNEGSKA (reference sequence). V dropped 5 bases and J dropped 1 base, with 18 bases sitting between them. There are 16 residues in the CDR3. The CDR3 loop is CSAANGPPRSYNEQFF. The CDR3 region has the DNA TGCAGTGCTGCAAACGGACCCCCGAGATCCTACAATGAGCAGTTCTTC.

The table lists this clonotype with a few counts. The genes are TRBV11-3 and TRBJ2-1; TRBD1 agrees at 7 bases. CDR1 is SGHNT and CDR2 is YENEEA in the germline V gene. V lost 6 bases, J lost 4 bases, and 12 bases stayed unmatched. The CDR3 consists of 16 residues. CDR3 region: CASSSPTGIHYNEQFF. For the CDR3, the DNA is TGTGCCAGCAGTTCTCCGACAGGGATTCATTACAATGAGCAGTTCTTC.